The sequence of this T cell receptor (beta chain) was determined in a study of T cell responses to AZD1222 COVID-19 vaccine. Study conclusions and caveats: Baseline seropositivity characterized only 5 or 6 AZD1222 recipients.

Concerning this clone: Its antigen is unidentified.

Only in-frame clones appear in the TCRdb table, and some are missing; sequencing was by immunoSEQ multiplex PCR. Of about 99,000 clones listed, around 91% are singletons. This clonotype was obtained from an adult in good health. Source: peripheral blood, taken on day 0 of AZD1222 vaccination.

CDR3 protein: CASSIPWGQGVSPLHF. In DNA, the CDR3 is TGTGCCAGTAGTATACCTTGGGGACAGGGGGTCTCACCCCTCCACTTT. The rearrangement uses TRBV19 and TRBJ1-6; TRBD1 matches at 11 bases. The trim removed 2 bases at V and 10 bases at J, leaving 7 bases unmatched. The CDR3 extends over 16 amino acids. From germline, CDR1 is LNHDA and CDR2 SQIVND (reference sequence).